This T cell receptor (beta chain) is drawn from a study of blood T cell repertoires in COVID-19 (dated by TCRdb to 2019 to 2021). At the level of the whole study: Samples from collaborators originated in the United States, Italy and Spain and spanned both the acute and convalescent phases of COVID-19. The material from the prospective study consisted of cDNA or gDNA derived from T cells, B-cell-depleted T cells, or PBMCs. Subjects who had been exposed to COVID-19, were actively infected with it, or had recovered from it provided the deeply sampled blood TCRbeta repertoires that made up the dataset. The repertoires were released in a freely available public database intended as a resource for research on the immune response to SARS-CoV-2. The samples were drawn from the first 160 participants of the ongoing ImmuneRACE study and from 950 to 1,500 subjects provided by 6 global collaborators. The sample metadata nearly always contained a de-identified subject ID, COVID-19 status, age in years and sex. HLA class I and class II types, where available, came from metadata supplied by the sample provider rather than from assay-based typing. What the work shows at the level of the full study, not this receptor alone: How much clinical and demographic metadata was included differed by source and by participant, and the metadata was provided uncurated.

The collaborating institutions used their own protocols to collect whole blood in K2EDTA tubes. Collaborator samples were shipped for TCRbeta analysis as frozen whole blood, isolated PBMCs, or DNA extracted from either sample type. From its cysteine to its phenylalanine, the CDR3 spans 13 amino acids. The CDR3 DNA has 39 bases and is translated from base 1. The V end gives up 6 bases and the J end 2 bases, leaving 5 bases in the junction not matched to a gene. The germline V gene yields SQVTM for CDR1 and ANQGSEA for CDR2. This clone was detected a few times. No antigen is known for it. Per-base qualities were not stored, and no clone one base away is much larger. TCRbeta CDR3 regions were amplified from genomic DNA by means of the immunoSEQ Assay, a bias-controlled multiplex PCR. Concerning the study's data processing: The number of nucleated cells in each sample was estimated by amplification of reference gene primers within the assay. Sequence reads were collapsed and filtered to measure the absolute abundance of every unique TCRbeta CDR3 rearrangement. Productive Simpson clonality was computed per sample as the square root of Simpson's diversity index over productive rearrangements. Imported from immuneACCESS, the table was reduced by TCRdb to in-frame sequences with V and J called. These copies leave out some clones; in studies compared against another copy, an unresolved V gene accounts for under half, and the cause of the remainder is not known. The V and J calls and the clone size are those of that table, but D and trimming were determined from the DNA. This sample gives 55,000 to 75,000 clones in total; about 81% of them show up just once. The top ten clonotypes cover 15% to 17% of the sample.

The receptor was derived from a man at least 80 years old with acute or convalescent COVID-19. This receptor chain uses TRBV29-1 and TRBJ1-2, and TRBD1 aligns with 8 junction nucleotides. Sequencing input: peripheral blood. The DNA sequence is given as TGCAGCGTGACTGGACAGGGAAACTATGGCTACACCTTC. It codes for CSVTGQGNYGYTF.